These 14 T cell receptor beta chains came from one sample sequenced in a study of patients and donors after allogeneic stem cell transplantation. TCRdb independently ran MiXCR on the RT-PCR reads; one entry per CDR3 protein. This sample has 20,000 or so distinct CDR3 sequences, with 4.5% to 5% found just once. The specimen sequenced was blood, either unsorted or a sorted T cell fraction (not recorded which). The receptors were gathered from a human donor who was either an allogeneic HSCT recipient or a stem cell or donor lymphocyte infusion donor (not recorded which). It is not recorded whose cells these are; they may come from a transplant donor.

In this sample, this clonotype turned up many times. The J gene is TRBJ2-7, the V gene TRBV20-1, with 8 bases fitting TRBD2. After removal of 2 bases from V and 1 base from J, the junction contained 4 bases not matched to a gene. Per germline, CDR1 DFQATT and CDR2 SNEGSKA (reference sequence). This CDR3 is 14 amino acids long. CDR3 sequence reads: CSARTAGGSYEQYF. CDR3 sequence (DNA): TGCAGTGCTAGAACTGCGGGAGGTTCCTACGAGCAGTACTTC.

The chain employs TRBV19 and TRBJ1-5; D uncertain. V lost 3 bases, J lost 9 bases, and 9 bases lay in between. CDR1 is LNHDA and CDR2 is SQIVND in the germline V gene (reference sequence). CDR3 length: 12 amino acids. CDR3 region: CASSILEGPQHF. The CDR3 coding sequence is TGTGCCAGTAGTATTTTGGAGGGGCCCCAGCATTTT.

The rearrangement joins TRBV10-3 to TRBJ2-7; 8 nucleotides line up with TRBD2. CDR3 length: 13 residues. J was trimmed by 6 bases and V by 6 bases; bases with no gene match: 7. CDR1 and CDR2 (germline): ENHRY, SYGVKD. CDR3 residues: CAIRQTSAREQYF. For the CDR3, the DNA is TGTGCCATCAGGCAGACTAGCGCTCGCGAGCAGTACTTC.

This clonotype was observed at least ten times. The V and J genes are TRBV4-2 and TRBJ2-4; D call uncertain. The germline CDR1 and CDR2 sequences are LGHNA and YNFKEQ. There are 15 residues in the CDR3. Trimming removed 3 bases at V and 9 bases at J, with 18 bases between. CDR3 amino acids: CASSQDLMLAGIQYF. CDR3 coding DNA: TGTGCCAGCAGCCAGGACCTCATGTTAGCCGGCATTCAGTACTTC.

This clonotype has a handful of counts. The chain carries TRBV5-1 and TRBJ2-1; D not certain. The CDR3 has 11 amino acids. Between the trimmed V and J ends, which lost 0 bases and 10 bases, there was a span of 5 bases. The germline CDR1 and CDR2 sequences are SGHRS and YFSETQ. CDR3 region: CASSLAGEQFF. As DNA, the CDR3 is TGCGCCAGCAGCTTGGCCGGGGAGCAGTTCTTC. Full variable domain (missing parts from reference TRBV5-1 and TRBJ2-1): KAGVTQTPRYLIKTRGQQVTLSCSPISGHRSVSWYQQTPGQGLQFLFEYFSETQRNKGNFPGRFSGRQFSNSRSEMNVSTLELGDSALYLCASSLAGEQFFGPGTRLTVL.

Many counts were recorded for this clonotype. This sequence joins TRBV7-9 and TRBJ1-1; TRBD1 agrees at 11 bases. The CDR3 length is 17 residues. CDR1 is SEHNR, CDR2 FQNEAQ, per germline (reference sequence). After removal of 3 bases from V and 1 base from J, the junction contained 7 bases not matched to a gene. Written as DNA, the CDR3 is TGTGCCAGCAGCTTCTTTGGACAGGGGGCGAAGAACACTGAAGCTTTCTTT. This translates into CASSFFGQGAKNTEAFF.

The rearrangement links TRBV9 to TRBJ1-3; D remains ambiguous. Deletions cut 0 bases from V and 3 bases from J, with 10 bases between. Germline values: CDR1 SGDLS, CDR2 YYNGEE. CDR3 size: 15 residues. The CDR3 loop is CASSVDPSGGNTIYF. CDR3 DNA sequence: TGTGCCAGCAGCGTAGACCCGTCGGGTGGAAACACCATATATTTT.

In this sample, this clonotype turned up many times. This rearrangement joins TRBV7-9 to TRBJ2-7, with TRBD2 matching 7 bases. V was pared by 5 bases and J by 0 bases, with 10 bases of the junction left unmatched. The CDR3 contains 16 residues. Germline CDR1 and CDR2: SEHNR and FQNEAQ (reference sequence). The CDR3 DNA is TGTGCCAGCAGCCCCCGGGAGGCAGGGAACTCCTACGAGCAGTACTTC. Translated, it gives CASSPREAGNSYEQYF.

In this sample, this clonotype turned up many times. V is TRBV6-6 and J is TRBJ2-7; TRBD1 is a possible D gene (5 bases). The length of the CDR3 is 11 residues. Germline V gene data show CDR1 as MNHNY and CDR2 as SVGAGI (reference sequence). With 7 bases removed from V and 6 bases from J, the gap between germline ends came to 10 bases. This CDR3 reads CASKGAREQYF. CDR3 nucleotides: TGTGCCAGCAAAGGGGCGCGCGAGCAGTACTTC.

This clonotype was recorded many times. The chain couples TRBV5-1 to TRBJ1-2; no clear D. CDR1 and CDR2 from the germline V gene are SGHRS and YFSETQ. Deletions cut 0 bases from V and 7 bases from J, with 16 bases between. This CDR3 is built from 15 residues. Here the CDR3 DNA reads TGCGCCAGCAGCTTGGGGGGTACGACGCTCGGTGGCTACACCTTC. This sequence encodes CASSLGGTTLGGYTF.

This clonotype was counted many times. J is TRBJ1-5 and V is TRBV5-8, with unresolved D. With 1 base removed from V and 1 base from J, the gap between germline ends came to 6 bases. There are 14 residues in the CDR3. CDR1 SGHTS and CDR2 YDEGEE come from the germline V gene. The CDR3, as DNA: TGTGCCAGCAGCTTGCTGGGGAGCAATCAGCCCCAGCATTTT. Translated, it gives CASSLLGSNQPQHF. The full variable domain, completed using reference TRBV5-8 and TRBJ1-5, is EAGVTQSPTHLIKTRGQQATLRCSPISGHTSVYWYQQALGLGLQFLLWYDEGEERNRGNFPPRFSGRQFPNYSSELNVNALELEDSALYLCASSLLGSNQPQHFGDGTRLSIL.

V is TRBV9 and J is TRBJ1-5, with TRBD1 matching 8 bases. V lost 4 bases to trimming and J lost 6 bases; unmatched junction nucleotides: 9. The CDR3 length is 15 residues. Per the germline V gene, CDR1 is SGDLS and CDR2 is YYNGEE. CDR3 sequence reads: CASSRQGARGQPQHF. CDR3 bases: TGTGCCAGCAGCCGCCAGGGGGCGCGGGGTCAGCCCCAGCATTTT.

Many counts were recorded for this clonotype. The V gene is TRBV7-9, the J gene TRBJ2-7, with D unclear. Germline CDR1 SEHNR, CDR2 FQNEAQ (reference sequence). V was clipped by 1 base and J by 2 bases, with 6 bases between them. This CDR3 comprises 13 residues. The CDR3 nucleotides are TGTGCCAGCAGCTTAGGTCGGCCCTACGAGCAGTACTTC. Amino acid sequence: CASSLGRPYEQYF.

This clonotype was seen ten or more times. The chain couples TRBV6-5 to TRBJ1-1, with a weak D call TRBD1 (5 bases). This CDR3 has 11 amino acids. The germline V and J ends were trimmed by 10 bases and 9 bases, with 15 bases remaining between them. CDR1 and CDR2 from the germline V gene are MNHEY and SVGAGI. The CDR3 nucleotides read TGTGCCACCTCCTGGGGGGGTAAAGCTTTCTTT. It translates to CATSWGGKAFF.